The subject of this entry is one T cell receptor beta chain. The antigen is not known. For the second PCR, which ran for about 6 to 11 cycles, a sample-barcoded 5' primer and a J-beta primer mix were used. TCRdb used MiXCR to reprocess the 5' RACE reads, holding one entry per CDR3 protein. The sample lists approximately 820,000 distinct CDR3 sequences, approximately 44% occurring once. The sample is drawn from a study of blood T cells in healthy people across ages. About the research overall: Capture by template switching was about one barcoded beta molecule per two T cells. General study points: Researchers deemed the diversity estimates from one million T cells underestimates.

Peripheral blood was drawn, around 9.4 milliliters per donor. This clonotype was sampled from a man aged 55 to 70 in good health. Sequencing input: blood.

As DNA, the CDR3 is TGTGCCAGCAGGACAATTCGGGACGGACACGAGCAGTACTTC. As protein: CASRTIRDGHEQYF. The rearrangement uses TRBV6-1 and TRBJ2-7, with D perhaps being TRBD1 or TRBD2 (5 bases each). The V end was cut by 6 bases, the J end by 5 bases, with 17 bases between. The CDR3 has 14 amino acids. The germline gives CDR1 MNHNS, CDR2 SASEGT.